One T cell receptor (beta chain) is described in this entry. Germline V lookup: CDR1 SGHNT, CDR2 YYREEE (reference sequence). Trimming at V came to 3 bases and at J to 0 bases, leaving 9 bases not matched to a gene. CDR3 length equals 17 residues. This entry belongs to a study of T cells in tuberculosis. Generated by immunoSEQ multiplex PCR, the TCRdb table keeps only in-frame clones and is missing some. Among about 45,000 clones, around 94% were seen once, and the ten largest hold about 2%. The material sequenced was PBMCs. This TCR was sampled from a donor aged 5 to 30 with latent tuberculosis or without tuberculosis infection. Some clones in this sample may be carry-over from other donors' samples. This rearrangement joins TRBV5-4 to TRBJ2-3, with 8 bases identical to TRBD1. CDR3 sequence (DNA): TGTGCCAGCAGCTCTCCTACAGGGGGGTTGAGCACAGATACGCAGTATTTT. Its protein is CASSSPTGGLSTDTQYF. The variable domain in full, with the rest retrieved from reference TRBV5-4 and TRBJ2-3, is ETGVTQSPTHLIKTRGQQVTLRCSSQSGHNTVSWYQQALGQGPQFIFQYYREEENGRGNFPPRFSGLQFPNYSSELNVNALELDDSALYLCASSSPTGGLSTDTQYFGPGTRLTVL.